These 7 T cell receptor beta chains were sequenced from one sample in a study of radiation and T cells in renal cell carcinoma. Using immunoSEQ multiplex PCR, the repertoire was profiled, and TCRdb retains in-frame clones only, with some absent. Of 100,000 to 150,000 clones listed, around 90% are singletons. Described time point: blood 2 weeks post-SBRT. This sample's treatment: 15 Gy SBRT to primary tumor, nephrectomy 4 weeks later. Sequenced material: blood, taken from a patient whose treatment included radiotherapy and nephrectomy. The origin of the receptors is a woman in her 70s with renal cell carcinoma.

This rearrangement joins TRBV4-3 to TRBJ1-2, with D perhaps matching TRBD1 (6 bases). Germline loops: CDR1 LGHNA, CDR2 YSLEER. The CDR3 runs to 14 residues. V was cut by 5 bases and J by 8 bases, with 18 bases left in between. This CDR3 is CASSAETGGYGYTF. The DNA of the CDR3 is TGCGCCAGCAGCGCCGAGACAGGAGGGTACGGCTACACCTTC.

This rearrangement joins TRBV6-1 to TRBJ2-7; weak D call: TRBD2 (5 bases). V was clipped by 6 bases and J by 7 bases, with 10 bases between them. In germline, CDR1 is MNHNS, CDR2 SASEGT. This CDR3 has 11 amino acids. The CDR3 loop reads CASRTPGEQYF. CDR3 DNA: TGTGCCAGCAGGACACCGGGAGAGCAGTACTTC.

V gene TRBV4-2 combines with J gene TRBJ2-3, with TRBD2 matching 7 bases. Per the germline V gene, CDR1 is LGHNA and CDR2 is YNFKEQ. This CDR3 is 16 amino acids long. The J segment lost 2 bases and the V segment lost 1 base, leaving 6 bases of the junction unmatched. CDR3 amino acids: CASSQAAGVPTDTQYF. CDR3 sequence (DNA): TGTGCCAGCAGCCAAGCCGCGGGGGTCCCCACAGATACGCAGTATTTT.

This clone was seen only once. The V and J genes are TRBV4-2 and TRBJ2-7; D remains unclear. The V end lost 11 bases, the J end lost 6 bases, and 17 bases lay between the germline ends. The germline gives CDR1 LGHNA, CDR2 YNFKEQ. The CDR3 loop spans 12 amino acids. This chain's CDR3 is CAVGQNSIEQYF. Here the CDR3 DNA reads TGTGCCGTCGGCCAGAACTCGATCGAGCAGTACTTC.

The rearrangement links TRBV6-5 to TRBJ2-7; no definite D call. The V gene lost 6 bases and the J gene lost 3 bases, with 15 bases spanning the gap. CDR1 is MNHEY and CDR2 is SVGAGI in the germline V gene. This CDR3 is 14 amino acids long. The CDR3 loop is CASRRTKTSYEQYF. Written as DNA, the CDR3 is TGTGCCAGCAGACGCACTAAAACCAGCTACGAGCAGTACTTC.

This clone showed up just a few times. The chain combines TRBV2 with TRBJ1-6, with no clear D. CDR1 and CDR2 from the germline V gene are SNHLY and FYNNEI. The CDR3 extends over 14 amino acids. The ends were cut back, 2 bases at V and 2 bases at J, with 4 bases in the middle. The CDR3 loop reads CASSEFAYNSPLHF. The CDR3 DNA reads TGTGCCAGCAGTGAATTCGCCTATAATTCACCCCTCCACTTT. Variable domain in full (rest from reference TRBV2 and TRBJ1-6): EPEVTQTPSHQVTQMGQEVILRCVPISNHLYFYWYRQILGQKVEFLVSFYNNEISEKSEIFDDQFSVERPDGSNFTLKIRSTKLEDSAMYFCASSEFAYNSPLHFGNGTRLTVT.

This chain joins TRBV19 and TRBJ2-7; D remains unclear. Germline CDR1 LNHDA, CDR2 SQIVND (reference sequence). The length of the CDR3 is 15 residues. Trimming took 1 base from V and 1 from J, leaving 11 bases between them. CDR3 protein: CASSIGYSSSYEQYF. The CDR3 DNA sequence: TGTGCCAGTAGTATAGGGTACAGTTCGTCCTACGAGCAGTACTTC. The entire variable domain, with the rest obtained from reference TRBV19 and TRBJ2-7, is as follows: DGGITQSPKYLFRKEGQNVTLSCEQNLNHDAMYWYRQDPGQGLRLIYYSQIVNDFQKGDIAEGYSVSREKKESFPLTVTSAQKNPTAFYLCASSIGYSSSYEQYFGPGTRLTVT.